These T cell receptor beta chains were read from a single sample in a study of PD-1 blockade in classical Hodgkin lymphoma. TCRdb keeps only in-frame clones here, not all; method: immunoSEQ multiplex PCR. The sample consists of 19,000 or so clones, over 75% of them appearing once. The sample consisted of peripheral blood mononuclear cells (PBMCs), taken before the fourth cycle of nivolumab. These receptors were taken from a human donor with classical Hodgkin lymphoma. CDR3s include the opening cysteine and the closing phenylalanine or tryptophan. The order of the fields is CDR3 DNA, CDR3 protein, J gene, clone size, D gene, CDR3 length, V gene. The D gene is left open where the match is weak. Some rows mark clone size as missing; the rest say once, few, many or name a class of expanded clone.

CDR3 DNA: TGCAGTGCGGCGGGGTACAATGAGCAGTTCTTC; CDR3 protein: CSAAGYNEQFF; J gene: TRBJ2-1; clone size: -; D gene: -; CDR3 length: 11; V gene: TRBV20-1
CDR3 DNA: TGTGCCAGCAGCTCGCAGGCGGGTGGTCTCGAGCAGTACTTC; CDR3 protein: CASSSQAGGLEQYF; J gene: TRBJ2-7; clone size: -; D gene: -; CDR3 length: 14; V gene: TRBV7-8
CDR3 DNA: TGTGCCAGCAGCTTTGACGCCCGGAGCTCCTACGAGCAGTACTTC; CDR3 protein: CASSFDARSSYEQYF; J gene: TRBJ2-7; clone size: -; D gene: -; CDR3 length: 15; V gene: TRBV5-5
CDR3 DNA: TGTGCCAGCAGCGCCAACGAGTACGGGGAGCTGTTTTTT; CDR3 protein: CASSANEYGELFF; J gene: TRBJ2-2; clone size: -; D gene: -; CDR3 length: 13; V gene: TRBV9
CDR3 DNA: TGTGCCAGCAGTGAGGACGGCTATGGCTACACCTTC; CDR3 protein: CASSEDGYGYTF; J gene: TRBJ1-2; clone size: -; D gene: -; CDR3 length: 12; V gene: TRBV6-1
CDR3 DNA: TGTGCCAGCAGCTTAGAACTGGGGCGCGGAGATACGCAGTATTTT; CDR3 protein: CASSLELGRGDTQYF; J gene: TRBJ2-3; clone size: -; D gene: -; CDR3 length: 15; V gene: TRBV7-8
CDR3 DNA: TGCAGCGTTGAAGGGGACAGGGGGATGGCCGGGGAGCTGTTTTTT; CDR3 protein: CSVEGDRGMAGELFF; J gene: TRBJ2-2; clone size: -; D gene: TRBD1; CDR3 length: 15; V gene: TRBV29-1
CDR3 DNA: TGCAGTGCTAGATTACAGTACGAGCAGTACTTC; CDR3 protein: CSARLQYEQYF; J gene: TRBJ2-7; clone size: few; D gene: -; CDR3 length: 11; V gene: TRBV20-1
CDR3 DNA: TGTGCCAGCAGCTTGACGAGCGGGGGAGGAAACATTCAGTACTTC; CDR3 protein: CASSLTSGGGNIQYF; J gene: TRBJ2-4; clone size: -; D gene: TRBD2; CDR3 length: 15; V gene: TRBV5-6
CDR3 DNA: TGTGCCAGCAGTCGGTCACAGGGGACCCCCTACGAGCAGTACTTC; CDR3 protein: CASSRSQGTPYEQYF; J gene: TRBJ2-7; clone size: -; D gene: TRBD1; CDR3 length: 15; V gene: TRBV6-5
CDR3 DNA: TGCAGCGGCAAGCGGGGTAGCACAGATACGCAGTATTTT; CDR3 protein: CSGKRGSTDTQYF; J gene: TRBJ2-3; clone size: -; D gene: TRBD2; CDR3 length: 13; V gene: TRBV29-1
CDR3 DNA: TGTGCCAGCAGCCCCCCGGGACAGGGCCTCTATGGCTACACCTTC; CDR3 protein: CASSPPGQGLYGYTF; J gene: TRBJ1-2; clone size: -; D gene: TRBD1; CDR3 length: 15; V gene: TRBV25-1
CDR3 DNA: TGTGCCAGCATCCCTCAAGGGGCGGCGAACACCGGGGAGCTGTTTTTT; CDR3 protein: CASIPQGAANTGELFF; J gene: TRBJ2-2; clone size: -; D gene: -; CDR3 length: 16; V gene: TRBV7-9
CDR3 DNA: TGTGCCAGCACGCCCGGACTACCTAGCACAGATACGCAGTATTTT; CDR3 protein: CASTPGLPSTDTQYF; J gene: TRBJ2-3; clone size: -; D gene: -; CDR3 length: 15; V gene: TRBV6-5
CDR3 DNA: TGCAGCGTTGACCTAGCGGCTCCGTACAATGAGCAGTTCTTC; CDR3 protein: CSVDLAAPYNEQFF; J gene: TRBJ2-1; clone size: -; D gene: TRBD2; CDR3 length: 14; V gene: TRBV29-1
CDR3 DNA: TGTGCCAGCAGCTATCAGTTCACCGGGGAGCTGTTTTTT; CDR3 protein: CASSYQFTGELFF; J gene: TRBJ2-2; clone size: -; D gene: -; CDR3 length: 13; V gene: TRBV11-3
CDR3 DNA: TGCGCCAGCAGCCAAGGCGAGATAAACTACACCTTC; CDR3 protein: CASSQGEINYTF; J gene: TRBJ1-2; clone size: -; D gene: -; CDR3 length: 12; V gene: TRBV4-1
CDR3 DNA: TGTGCCAGCAGCAGCTCATTGCGAAGCGACGAGCAGTACTTC; CDR3 protein: CASSSSLRSDEQYF; J gene: TRBJ2-7; clone size: few; D gene: -; CDR3 length: 14; V gene: TRBV11-2
CDR3 DNA: TGTGCCACCCGGGAGGGGTACGAGCAGTACTTC; CDR3 protein: CATREGYEQYF; J gene: TRBJ2-7; clone size: once; D gene: TRBD2; CDR3 length: 11; V gene: TRBV11-2
CDR3 DNA: TGCGCCAGCAGTGAGTCTGGAAAATCCTACGAGCAGTACTTC; CDR3 protein: CASSESGKSYEQYF; J gene: TRBJ2-7; clone size: -; D gene: -; CDR3 length: 14; V gene: TRBV10-2
CDR3 DNA: TGTGCCAGCAGTTTCGGAGGGGCGGACGGTGAAAAACTGTTTTTT; CDR3 protein: CASSFGGADGEKLFF; J gene: TRBJ1-4; clone size: -; D gene: -; CDR3 length: 15; V gene: TRBV27
CDR3 DNA: TGTGCCAGCAGCTCCCGGGCCGCGTACTATGGCTACACCTTC; CDR3 protein: CASSSRAAYYGYTF; J gene: TRBJ1-2; clone size: few; D gene: -; CDR3 length: 14; V gene: TRBV5-6
CDR3 DNA: TGTGCCAGCAGCCGAGAGGGGGCGGCATACGGCTACACCTTC; CDR3 protein: CASSREGAAYGYTF; J gene: TRBJ1-2; clone size: -; D gene: TRBD1; CDR3 length: 14; V gene: TRBV5-4
CDR3 DNA: TGCGCCAGCCAGCCCGGGACAGGGGGATCCGTCCTCACAGATACGCAGTATTTT; CDR3 protein: CASQPGTGGSVLTDTQYF; J gene: TRBJ2-3; clone size: -; D gene: TRBD1; CDR3 length: 18; V gene: TRBV5-1
CDR3 DNA: TGTGCCACCAGCAGAGGACAGGGCCCTTACGAGCAGTACTTC; CDR3 protein: CATSRGQGPYEQYF; J gene: TRBJ2-7; clone size: few; D gene: TRBD1; CDR3 length: 14; V gene: TRBV15
CDR3 DNA: TGTGCCTGGAGTGTAGGCGGTTATCAGCCCCAGCATTTT; CDR3 protein: CAWSVGGYQPQHF; J gene: TRBJ1-5; clone size: -; D gene: -; CDR3 length: 13; V gene: TRBV30
CDR3 DNA: TGCGCCAGCAGCCTGACAGGGGGAGAGACCCAGTACTTC; CDR3 protein: CASSLTGGETQYF; J gene: TRBJ2-5; clone size: -; D gene: TRBD1; CDR3 length: 13; V gene: TRBV5-1
CDR3 DNA: TGCGCCAGCAGTACGACACCCCCGTCCTACGAGCAGTACTTC; CDR3 protein: CASSTTPPSYEQYF; J gene: TRBJ2-7; clone size: -; D gene: -; CDR3 length: 14; V gene: TRBV5-1
CDR3 DNA: TGTGCCAGCGGGGCTAGCGGGAGCTCCTACGAGCAGTACTTC; CDR3 protein: CASGASGSSYEQYF; J gene: TRBJ2-7; clone size: -; D gene: TRBD2; CDR3 length: 14; V gene: TRBV7-8
CDR3 DNA: TGTGCCAGCTCACCACGGGGGGAAATGGACTACGAGCAGTACTTC; CDR3 protein: CASSPRGEMDYEQYF; J gene: TRBJ2-7; clone size: once; D gene: -; CDR3 length: 15; V gene: TRBV18
CDR3 DNA: TGTGCCAGCAGCCGAAGCACAGATACGCAGTATTTT; CDR3 protein: CASSRSTDTQYF; J gene: TRBJ2-3; clone size: -; D gene: -; CDR3 length: 12; V gene: TRBV5-6
CDR3 DNA: TGTGCCAGCAGTGAAAACGACAGAAATCAGCCCCAGCATTTT; CDR3 protein: CASSENDRNQPQHF; J gene: TRBJ1-5; clone size: -; D gene: -; CDR3 length: 14; V gene: TRBV2
CDR3 DNA: TGTGCCAGTAGTGCTGGGGCTTACTACGAGCAGTACTTC; CDR3 protein: CASSAGAYYEQYF; J gene: TRBJ2-7; clone size: -; D gene: -; CDR3 length: 13; V gene: TRBV19
CDR3 DNA: TGTGCCAGCAGTGGGGGGAGTAACTATGGCTACACCTTC; CDR3 protein: CASSGGSNYGYTF; J gene: TRBJ1-2; clone size: -; D gene: -; CDR3 length: 13; V gene: TRBV6-4
CDR3 DNA: TGCGCCAGCAGCGGCGGACAGGGAGGCGCTAATGAAAAACTGTTTTTT; CDR3 protein: CASSGGQGGANEKLFF; J gene: TRBJ1-4; clone size: -; D gene: TRBD1; CDR3 length: 16; V gene: TRBV5-1
CDR3 DNA: TGTGCCAGCAGCCTTTTACAGGGAGACAATCAGCCCCAGCATTTT; CDR3 protein: CASSLLQGDNQPQHF; J gene: TRBJ1-5; clone size: -; D gene: -; CDR3 length: 15; V gene: TRBV5-6
CDR3 DNA: TGTGCCAGTAGTGCGGGGATCTACAATGAGCAGTTCTTC; CDR3 protein: CASSAGIYNEQFF; J gene: TRBJ2-1; clone size: -; D gene: -; CDR3 length: 13; V gene: TRBV19
CDR3 DNA: TGTGCCAGCAGCTGGCGACGGACTAATGAAAAACTGTTTTTT; CDR3 protein: CASSWRRTNEKLFF; J gene: TRBJ1-4; clone size: -; D gene: -; CDR3 length: 14; V gene: TRBV7-8
CDR3 DNA: TGCGCCAGCAGCCCTACAGGGTCAGTGAACACTGAAGCTTTCTTT; CDR3 protein: CASSPTGSVNTEAFF; J gene: TRBJ1-1; clone size: -; D gene: -; CDR3 length: 15; V gene: TRBV5-1
CDR3 DNA: TGTGCCAGCAGTGAAGCTCCGGCGAGCACAGATACGCAGTATTTT; CDR3 protein: CASSEAPASTDTQYF; J gene: TRBJ2-3; clone size: -; D gene: -; CDR3 length: 15; V gene: TRBV6-1
CDR3 DNA: TGCAGCGTTGACGGACTGGTCTCCTACAATGAGCAGTTCTTC; CDR3 protein: CSVDGLVSYNEQFF; J gene: TRBJ2-1; clone size: -; D gene: -; CDR3 length: 14; V gene: TRBV29-1
CDR3 DNA: TGTGCCAGCAGCTTAGGGCGGGAGCAGACCCAGTACTTC; CDR3 protein: CASSLGREQTQYF; J gene: TRBJ2-5; clone size: few; D gene: TRBD2; CDR3 length: 13; V gene: TRBV7-2
CDR3 DNA: TGTGCCAGCAGTTACATGGACGTCTCTGGAAACACCATATATTTT; CDR3 protein: CASSYMDVSGNTIYF; J gene: TRBJ1-3; clone size: few; D gene: -; CDR3 length: 15; V gene: TRBV6-6
CDR3 DNA: TGTGCCTGGAGTGTACCAGCAGGGGCTGCAGATACGCAGTATTTT; CDR3 protein: CAWSVPAGAADTQYF; J gene: TRBJ2-3; clone size: -; D gene: -; CDR3 length: 15; V gene: TRBV30
CDR3 DNA: TGTGCCAGCTCACAGGGACAGGGAGACGAGACCCAGTACTTC; CDR3 protein: CASSQGQGDETQYF; J gene: TRBJ2-5; clone size: -; D gene: TRBD1; CDR3 length: 14; V gene: TRBV18
CDR3 DNA: TGTGCCAGCAGGTCGACAGCCCACGAGCAGTACTTC; CDR3 protein: CASRSTAHEQYF; J gene: TRBJ2-7; clone size: few; D gene: -; CDR3 length: 12; V gene: TRBV2
CDR3 DNA: TGTGCCAGCACCCAGGGACGGAACACTGAAGCTTTCTTT; CDR3 protein: CASTQGRNTEAFF; J gene: TRBJ1-1; clone size: many; D gene: -; CDR3 length: 13; V gene: TRBV6-1
CDR3 DNA: TGTGCCAGCAGCGGCGGTTTGGACTACACCTTC; CDR3 protein: CASSGGLDYTF; J gene: TRBJ1-2; clone size: -; D gene: -; CDR3 length: 11; V gene: TRBV6-6
CDR3 DNA: TGTGCCAGCAGCCATTTACTAGGGGGGCCCGGGGAGCTGTTTTTT; CDR3 protein: CASSHLLGGPGELFF; J gene: TRBJ2-2; clone size: -; D gene: -; CDR3 length: 15; V gene: TRBV4-2
CDR3 DNA: TGTGCCAGTCATACAGGTGGAACTAATGAAAAACTGTTTTTT; CDR3 protein: CASHTGGTNEKLFF; J gene: TRBJ1-4; clone size: -; D gene: -; CDR3 length: 14; V gene: TRBV19
CDR3 DNA: TGTGCCAGCAGTTTTGGACATCCTAGCACAGATACGCAGTATTTT; CDR3 protein: CASSFGHPSTDTQYF; J gene: TRBJ2-3; clone size: -; D gene: -; CDR3 length: 15; V gene: TRBV27
CDR3 DNA: TGTGCCATCAGGGGCACCCTAGGGCAGAATGAGCAGTTCTTC; CDR3 protein: CAIRGTLGQNEQFF; J gene: TRBJ2-1; clone size: -; D gene: -; CDR3 length: 14; V gene: TRBV10-3